Shown below are 3 T cell receptor beta chains from a single sample sequenced in a study of shared clonotypes between healthy human individuals. The table came from immunoSEQ multiplex PCR; TCRdb's copy has only in-frame clones and leaves some out. The sample has over a million clones; around 98% are singletons. Sequenced input: naive CD4+ T cells sorted from blood. Subset specified: CD45RA+ positively selected. The receptors stem from a man under 40 in good health.

The rearrangement links TRBV2 to TRBJ2-1; D possibly corresponds to TRBD1 (6 bases). In germline, CDR1 is SNHLY, CDR2 FYNNEI. The germline V and J ends were trimmed by 10 bases and 12 bases, with 28 bases remaining between them. The CDR3 is 15 residues long. Here the CDR3 DNA reads TGTGCCAACGACCTCGAACAGGGTAAAGGAATGAGGCAGTTCTTC. Its translation is CANDLEQGKGMRQFF.

The chain has TRBV5-1 and TRBJ2-2; D is unresolved. CDR1 and CDR2 (germline): SGHRS, YFSETQ. V was cut by 4 bases and J by 2 bases, with 15 bases left in between. CDR3 size: 16 residues. Here the CDR3 DNA reads TGCGCCAGCAGCCCCCAATGGGGAACCAACACCGGGGAGCTGTTTTTT. This sequence encodes CASSPQWGTNTGELFF.

This chain links TRBV30 with TRBJ2-7, with D maybe TRBD2 (6 bases). The CDR3 is 14 residues long. With 3 bases removed from V and 1 base from J, the gap between germline ends came to 13 bases. The germline V gene has CDR1 GTSNPN and CDR2 SVGIG (reference sequence). CDR3 region: CAWRGGGKSYEQYF. CDR3 nucleotide sequence: TGTGCCTGGAGAGGTGGCGGGAAATCCTACGAGCAGTACTTC.